These 8 T cell receptor beta chains were all obtained from the same sample, sequenced in a study of blood T cell repertoires in COVID-19. TCRdb's copy holds only in-frame clones and misses some; the assay was immunoSEQ multiplex PCR. The sample consists of about 260,000 clones, less than 90% of them appearing once. The sample comprised peripheral blood. Receptor source: a human donor in a cohort sampled during active COVID-19.

V gene TRBV25-1 combines with J gene TRBJ1-1; D might be TRBD1 (5 bases). The germline gives CDR1 MGHDK, CDR2 SYGVNS. V gave up 2 bases and J gave up 10 bases, with 14 bases separating them. This CDR3 comprises 13 residues. The DNA of the CDR3 is TGTGCCAGCAGTGAAGGGGGGACGGTAGGAGCTTTCTTT. This codes for CASSEGGTVGAFF.

The V gene is TRBV7-8, the J gene TRBJ2-7; 10 nucleotides align to TRBD2. The CDR3 spans 15 residues. With V trimmed by 1 base and J by 2 bases, 2 bases remained unmatched. Germline V CDR1 and CDR2: SGHVS, FQNEAQ. In DNA, the CDR3 is TGTGCCAGCAGCTTAGAGCGGGAGGGTCCCTACGAGCAGTACTTC. Translated, it gives CASSLEREGPYEQYF.

V and J are TRBV7-2 and TRBJ2-3; 8 bases map to TRBD1. This CDR3 is 15 amino acids long. Losses at the gene ends were 8 bases for V and 0 bases for J; bases not matched to a gene: 7. The V gene's germline CDR1 is SGHTA and CDR2 FQGNSA. This CDR3 reads CASCRQGASTDTQYF. CDR3 DNA sequence: TGTGCCAGCTGTCGTCAGGGGGCGAGCACAGATACGCAGTATTTT. Complete variable domain (other parts from reference TRBV7-2 and TRBJ2-3): GAGVSQSPSNKVTEKGKDVELRCDPISGHTALYWYRQSLGQGLEFLIYFQGNSAPDKSGLPSDRFSAERTGGSVSTLTIQRTQQEDSAVYLCASCRQGASTDTQYFGPGTRLTVL.

This clone was seen a single time. This sequence joins TRBV7-2 and TRBJ1-5; perhaps TRBD1 as D (6 bases). The CDR3 runs to 16 residues. Deletions cut 3 bases from V and 2 bases from J, with 14 bases between. Germline lookup yields CDR1 SGHTA and CDR2 FQGNSA. The CDR3 nucleotides are TGTGCCAGCAGCTTCATATCGACAGGAGGCAATCAGCCCCAGCATTTT. It codes for CASSFISTGGNQPQHF.

The rearrangement uses TRBV28 and TRBJ2-5, with D possibly being TRBD2 (6 bases). V was trimmed by 3 bases and J by 5 bases, leaving 19 bases between them. The germline V gene has CDR1 MDHEN and CDR2 SYDVKM. CDR3 length: 16 residues. The CDR3 sequence: CASSLASRGGEETQYF. CDR3 bases: TGTGCCAGCAGTTTGGCGAGTCGGGGAGGTGAGGAGACCCAGTACTTC.

The chain couples TRBV6-5 to TRBJ2-5; 7 nucleotides line up with TRBD2. Looked up from germline, CDR1 is MNHEY and CDR2 is SVGAGI. This CDR3 is 13 amino acids long. V lost 5 bases, J lost 3 bases, and 3 bases stayed unmatched. CDR3 in DNA: TGTGCCAGCAGTCGGACTAGGGAAGAGACCCAGTACTTC. Translation: CASSRTREETQYF.

The chain recombines TRBV7-2 with TRBJ2-7; TRBD1 matches 11 bases. Trimming took 1 base from V and 6 from J; bases not matched to a gene: 8. Germline CDR1 and CDR2: SGHTA and FQGNSA. This CDR3 has 16 amino acids. The CDR3 loop reads CASSLVGTGGRREQYF. The CDR3, as DNA: TGTGCCAGCAGCTTAGTGGGGACAGGGGGGAGGCGCGAGCAGTACTTC.

The rearrangement uses TRBV27 and TRBJ2-5; D is perhaps TRBD2 (5 bases). Germline assignment: CDR1 MNHEY and CDR2 SMNVEV (reference sequence). The CDR3 is made up of 14 amino acids. V was clipped by 5 bases and J by 5 bases, with 15 bases between them. The DNA for the CDR3 is TGTGCCAGCAGTCCCTTAGGAGGAACGGAGACCCAGTACTTC. This encodes CASSPLGGTETQYF.